A selection of T cell receptor beta chains follows, all from one sample in a study of regulatory T cells in long-lasting Graves disease. TCRdb itself ran the multiplex PCR reads through MiXCR, one entry per CDR3 protein. The table shows a few hundred thousand distinct CDR3 sequences, with 20% to 25% occurring only once. Sequencing used peripheral blood mononuclear cells (PBMCs), obtained when the disease was refractory, from a patient treated with antithyroid drugs. The receptors stem from a female donor with Graves disease. CDR3s include the opening cysteine and the closing phenylalanine or tryptophan. Fields, in order: V gene, CDR3 protein.

TRBV7-2 | CASTSPGQNTEAFF
TRBV12-3/TRBV12-4 | CASRLVPNTGELFF
TRBV6-2/TRBV6-3 | CASRGYEQYF
TRBV19 | CASRPTGGGETQYF
TRBV6-9 | CASSFPGTSGIRSYEQYF
TRBV4-1 | CASSQSGTSIEAFF
TRBV29-1 | CSVERVGGGYTF
TRBV6-5 | CASSYRGGSGYGYTF
TRBV10-3 | CAISESGQGGPNEKLFF
TRBV2 | CASSLAGRNSYNSPLHF
TRBV20-1 | CSARSPGAFF
TRBV5-1 | CASSLQRPFEDAEAFF
TRBV7-8 | CASSLGGTSLNSPLHF
TRBV29-1 | CSVKRPGGMAETQYF
TRBV7-2 | CASSLEGGVETQYF
TRBV28 | CASGDSATNEKLFF
TRBV24-1 | CATSDVGGPSYEQYF
TRBV2 | CASPPPLRGPNYGYTF
TRBV7-3 | CASSFGNAGSEQYF
TRBV5-1 | CASSLGNRVSGNTIYF
TRBV9 | CASSVDSSYNSPLHF
TRBV6-2/TRBV6-3 | CASSFLPGQGNSPLHF
TRBV7-9 | CASSLDSSEYYEQYF
TRBV28 | CASSSPRDNPSYTF
TRBV20-1 | CSARELGSGNTIYF
TRBV20-1 | CSALTGVPGNTIYF
TRBV19 | CASINASSVGKGYTF
TRBV4-3 | CASSQDGQGRDF
TRBV10-2 | CASSESVRDADNSPLHF